These T cell receptor beta chains were read from a single sample in a study of shared clonotypes between healthy human individuals. Method: immunoSEQ multiplex PCR; TCRdb's copy keeps in-frame clones and lacks some. Here the sample spans 800,000 to 1,200,000 clones, about four fifths being singletons. The specimen sequenced was memory CD4+ T cells from PBMCs. The receptors originated from a man younger than 35 in good health. Some clones in this sample may be carry-over from other donors' samples. Each CDR3 is given with its conserved first and last residue. The order of the fields is CDR3 DNA, CDR3 protein, J gene, D gene, clone size, V gene. The D gene is left open where the match is weak. Clone size is not always given. Where it is, it says once, few, many or a class for expanded clones.

CDR3 DNA: TGTGCCAGCAGCCGAAATGGACAGGGTTTGGAGACCCAGTACTTC
CDR3 protein: CASSRNGQGLETQYF
J gene: TRBJ2-5
D gene: TRBD1
clone size: few
V gene: TRBV5-4

CDR3 DNA: TGTGCCAGCTCACCTGTTTCAGGGCCGACCGGGGAGCTGTTTTTT
CDR3 protein: CASSPVSGPTGELFF
J gene: TRBJ2-2
D gene: NA
clone size: few
V gene: TRBV18

CDR3 DNA: TGTGCCAGCAGCATAGGGACTAGCGGGGTTGGAGAGCAGTTCTTC
CDR3 protein: CASSIGTSGVGEQFF
J gene: TRBJ2-1
D gene: TRBD2
clone size: few
V gene: TRBV7-3

CDR3 DNA: TGTGCCAGCAGTTACCCACAGGAGTACACCTTC
CDR3 protein: CASSYPQEYTF
J gene: TRBJ1-2
D gene: NA
clone size: NA
V gene: TRBV6-5

CDR3 DNA: TGTGCCAGCAGCGTAGGGGGGAGAGGTACAGATACGCAGTATTTT
CDR3 protein: CASSVGGRGTDTQYF
J gene: TRBJ2-3
D gene: NA
clone size: few
V gene: TRBV9

CDR3 DNA: TGTGCCAGCATCCCGGGACAAACTAATGAAAAACTGTTTTTT
CDR3 protein: CASIPGQTNEKLFF
J gene: TRBJ1-4
D gene: NA
clone size: once
V gene: TRBV28

CDR3 DNA: TGCGCCAGCAGCCGAAGGGTCCACACAGATACGCAGTATTTT
CDR3 protein: CASSRRVHTDTQYF
J gene: TRBJ2-3
D gene: NA
clone size: NA
V gene: TRBV10-2

CDR3 DNA: TGTGCCAGCAGCTTAACGGGACGAAACTACACCTTC
CDR3 protein: CASSLTGRNYTF
J gene: TRBJ1-2
D gene: NA
clone size: NA
V gene: TRBV7-3

CDR3 DNA: TGTGCCAGCAGCCAAGATAGCCAGGGGGACTATGGCTACACCTTC
CDR3 protein: CASSQDSQGDYGYTF
J gene: TRBJ1-2
D gene: TRBD1
clone size: few
V gene: TRBV4-2

CDR3 DNA: TGTGCCAGCAGCAAAGGAAGGACTAGCGGCTACGAGCAGTACTTC
CDR3 protein: CASSKGRTSGYEQYF
J gene: TRBJ2-7
D gene: NA
clone size: NA
V gene: TRBV21-1

CDR3 DNA: TGCGCCAGCAGCTTGCCGGACGGGACTAGCACAGATACGCAGTATTTT
CDR3 protein: CASSLPDGTSTDTQYF
J gene: TRBJ2-3
D gene: NA
clone size: NA
V gene: TRBV5-1

CDR3 DNA: TGTGCCAGCAGCCCCCCTCTGGCGGGAGGGGGCACCGGGGAGCTGTTTTTT
CDR3 protein: CASSPPLAGGGTGELFF
J gene: TRBJ2-2
D gene: TRBD2
clone size: once
V gene: TRBV28

CDR3 DNA: TGTGCCAGCAGCTCTCCGGGACAGCAAAGCTACAATGAGCAGTTCTTC
CDR3 protein: CASSSPGQQSYNEQFF
J gene: TRBJ2-1
D gene: TRBD1
clone size: NA
V gene: TRBV28

CDR3 DNA: TGTGCCAGCAGTGAAGGCCGGCAAGAGGGCTACACCTTC
CDR3 protein: CASSEGRQEGYTF
J gene: TRBJ1-2
D gene: NA
clone size: NA
V gene: TRBV2

CDR3 DNA: TGTGCCAGCAGTTTATCGAGGGGGCTCGGGACCCAGTACTTC
CDR3 protein: CASSLSRGLGTQYF
J gene: TRBJ2-5
D gene: TRBD1
clone size: NA
V gene: TRBV27

CDR3 DNA: TGTGCCAGCAGCGCCACCTCCTACGAGCAGTACTTC
CDR3 protein: CASSATSYEQYF
J gene: TRBJ2-7
D gene: NA
clone size: NA
V gene: TRBV2

CDR3 DNA: TGCGCCAGCAGTGACGACTCTACGGTATCTTTCTTT
CDR3 protein: CASSDDSTVSFF
J gene: TRBJ1-1
D gene: NA
clone size: NA
V gene: TRBV10-2

CDR3 DNA: TGCGCCAGCACCGATCCCGGCTGTGGCGAAAGCGGATCCACAGATACGCAGTATTTT
CDR3 protein: CASTDPGCGESGSTDTQYF
J gene: TRBJ2-3
D gene: NA
clone size: NA
V gene: TRBV10-1

CDR3 DNA: TGTGCCAGCAGTTACCTGGAGTCCGACTACAATGAGCAGTTCTTC
CDR3 protein: CASSYLESDYNEQFF
J gene: TRBJ2-1
D gene: NA
clone size: NA
V gene: TRBV6-6

CDR3 DNA: TGTGCCAGCAGTCCCCGGGGTGAAAAACTGTTTTTT
CDR3 protein: CASSPRGEKLFF
J gene: TRBJ1-4
D gene: NA
clone size: NA
V gene: TRBV28

CDR3 DNA: TGCGCCAGCAGCTCTACATCTGGGGCGAAACCCCTCTCTGGGGCCAACGTCCTGACTTTC
CDR3 protein: CASSSTSGAKPLSGANVLTF
J gene: TRBJ2-6
D gene: NA
clone size: NA
V gene: TRBV5-1

CDR3 DNA: TGTGCCAGCTCACCGGGACGGGGGGAGACCCAGTACTTC
CDR3 protein: CASSPGRGETQYF
J gene: TRBJ2-5
D gene: NA
clone size: NA
V gene: TRBV18

CDR3 DNA: TGTGCCACCAGCGCCGGCCTTAATACGCAGTATTTT
CDR3 protein: CATSAGLNTQYF
J gene: TRBJ2-3
D gene: NA
clone size: NA
V gene: TRBV15

CDR3 DNA: TGCGCCAGCCGGCCGCAGACTAGCTCAGATACGCAGTATTTT
CDR3 protein: CASRPQTSSDTQYF
J gene: TRBJ2-3
D gene: TRBD2
clone size: NA
V gene: TRBV5-1

CDR3 DNA: TGTGCCAGCAGTCCTGAGGGAGCGGAAGAGACCCAGTACTTC
CDR3 protein: CASSPEGAEETQYF
J gene: TRBJ2-5
D gene: NA
clone size: NA
V gene: TRBV7-3

CDR3 DNA: TGTGCCAGCTCACCACCGGCGGGAGGCACCGGGGAGCTGTTTTTT
CDR3 protein: CASSPPAGGTGELFF
J gene: TRBJ2-2
D gene: TRBD2
clone size: NA
V gene: TRBV18

CDR3 DNA: TGTGCCAGCAGCGTATATATCGAGCAGTACTTC
CDR3 protein: CASSVYIEQYF
J gene: TRBJ2-7
D gene: NA
clone size: NA
V gene: TRBV6-1

CDR3 DNA: TGTGCCAGCAGTGCAGGGCCAAGAGGGACCCAGTACTTC
CDR3 protein: CASSAGPRGTQYF
J gene: TRBJ2-5
D gene: NA
clone size: many
V gene: TRBV2

CDR3 DNA: TGTGCCTCCTGCTCGGCGGGTAATCAGCCCCAGCATTTT
CDR3 protein: CASCSAGNQPQHF
J gene: TRBJ1-5
D gene: NA
clone size: NA
V gene: TRBV10-3

CDR3 DNA: TGTGCCAGCAGCCCCACACCCACCCGCACTGAAGCTTTCTTT
CDR3 protein: CASSPTPTRTEAFF
J gene: TRBJ1-1
D gene: NA
clone size: NA
V gene: TRBV28

CDR3 DNA: TGTGCCAGCAGCTTAGGATCCCTTCTGGAGACTAGCGGGAGGGTTGAGCAGTTCTTC
CDR3 protein: CASSLGSLLETSGRVEQFF
J gene: TRBJ2-1
D gene: TRBD2
clone size: NA
V gene: TRBV11-2

CDR3 DNA: TGCGCCAGCAGCTTGGTTATCGCGGGGAACAATGAGCAGTTCTTC
CDR3 protein: CASSLVIAGNNEQFF
J gene: TRBJ2-1
D gene: NA
clone size: NA
V gene: TRBV5-1

CDR3 DNA: TGTGCCAGCAGTGGCGGGGGTTCGAACACCGGGGAGCTGTTTTTT
CDR3 protein: CASSGGGSNTGELFF
J gene: TRBJ2-2
D gene: TRBD2
clone size: NA
V gene: TRBV28

CDR3 DNA: TGTGCCAGCAGCCAAGATATTGGGCAGGGGGTTAATGGCTACACCTTC
CDR3 protein: CASSQDIGQGVNGYTF
J gene: TRBJ1-2
D gene: TRBD1
clone size: few
V gene: TRBV4-2

CDR3 DNA: TGTGCCAGCAGTTTATTGGGGCCACCGGTGGGCTACACCTTC
CDR3 protein: CASSLLGPPVGYTF
J gene: TRBJ1-2
D gene: NA
clone size: NA
V gene: TRBV28

CDR3 DNA: TGTGCCAGTAGTCGGTTCGGACAGGGAGGTACGGAAGCTTTCTTT
CDR3 protein: CASSRFGQGGTEAFF
J gene: TRBJ1-1
D gene: TRBD1
clone size: once
V gene: TRBV19

CDR3 DNA: TGTGCCAGCAGCCAAACAAGTCAGCCCCAGCATTTT
CDR3 protein: CASSQTSQPQHF
J gene: TRBJ1-5
D gene: NA
clone size: NA
V gene: TRBV7-9

CDR3 DNA: TGTGCCAGCAGCTTCAGATACCAGGGGAAGAACACTGAAGCTTTCTTT
CDR3 protein: CASSFRYQGKNTEAFF
J gene: TRBJ1-1
D gene: NA
clone size: NA
V gene: TRBV5-6

CDR3 DNA: TGTGCCAGCAGTTTAAATCCCCCCAGGGTCGCGTACACCGGGGAGCTGTTTTTT
CDR3 protein: CASSLNPPRVAYTGELFF
J gene: TRBJ2-2
D gene: NA
clone size: NA
V gene: TRBV27

CDR3 DNA: TGCGCCAGCAGCTTGGAACTTGAGCAGTTCTTC
CDR3 protein: CASSLELEQFF
J gene: TRBJ2-1
D gene: NA
clone size: NA
V gene: TRBV5-1

CDR3 DNA: TGTGCCAGCAGTTACCATGGACAGGCCTCCTACGAGCAGTACTTC
CDR3 protein: CASSYHGQASYEQYF
J gene: TRBJ2-7
D gene: TRBD1
clone size: NA
V gene: TRBV6-7

CDR3 DNA: TGTGCCAGCAGGTTGAGGGGCGAGAACACTGAAGCTTTCTTT
CDR3 protein: CASRLRGENTEAFF
J gene: TRBJ1-1
D gene: NA
clone size: NA
V gene: TRBV7-9

CDR3 DNA: TGTGCCAGCAGCACCGCAGGACTATTTTACGAGCAGTACTTC
CDR3 protein: CASSTAGLFYEQYF
J gene: TRBJ2-7
D gene: NA
clone size: NA
V gene: TRBV7-9

CDR3 DNA: TGTGCCAGTGGGGGGTCCAGGCTCGCAGGCGAGCAGTACTTC
CDR3 protein: CASGGSRLAGEQYF
J gene: TRBJ2-7
D gene: NA
clone size: NA
V gene: TRBV6-1

CDR3 DNA: TGCAGCGTTGACCAATTCCCGGGACAGGGGACGCTGGGCTACACCTTC
CDR3 protein: CSVDQFPGQGTLGYTF
J gene: TRBJ1-2
D gene: TRBD1
clone size: NA
V gene: TRBV29-1

CDR3 DNA: TGCGCCAGCAGCTTGCCTAGCGGGGACAGACGGTTCTTC
CDR3 protein: CASSLPSGDRRFF
J gene: TRBJ2-1
D gene: TRBD2
clone size: NA
V gene: TRBV5-1

CDR3 DNA: TGTGCCAGCAGCTTAAGGGGGGGGCCCCGATCGCGGGAGACCCAGTACTTC
CDR3 protein: CASSLRGGPRSRETQYF
J gene: TRBJ2-5
D gene: NA
clone size: once
V gene: TRBV7-8

CDR3 DNA: TGCGCCAGCAGCTTTGAGGGACAGGGGAACACTGAAGCTTTCTTT
CDR3 protein: CASSFEGQGNTEAFF
J gene: TRBJ1-1
D gene: TRBD1
clone size: NA
V gene: TRBV5-1

CDR3 DNA: TGCGCCAGCAGCCAAGACCCCTTACGGGGGGTGAGCTCCTACGAGCAGTACTTC
CDR3 protein: CASSQDPLRGVSSYEQYF
J gene: TRBJ2-7
D gene: TRBD2
clone size: NA
V gene: TRBV4-1

CDR3 DNA: TGTGCCAGCCAGGGACAGGGCAACTATAAAAACATTCAGTACTTC
CDR3 protein: CASQGQGNYKNIQYF
J gene: TRBJ2-4
D gene: TRBD1
clone size: NA
V gene: TRBV2

CDR3 DNA: TGTGCTAGTGGTTTTGACCGGTTCGGAGACTCCAGACCCGGGGAGCTGTTTTTT
CDR3 protein: CASGFDRFGDSRPGELFF
J gene: TRBJ2-2
D gene: NA
clone size: NA
V gene: TRBV12-5

CDR3 DNA: TGTGCCAGCAGTTTGGGACGGGTAGTATGGACTGAAGCTTTCTTT
CDR3 protein: CASSLGRVVWTEAFF
J gene: TRBJ1-1
D gene: NA
clone size: NA
V gene: TRBV27

CDR3 DNA: TGTGCCAGTAGTATAGGATTTCTAGCGGGAGGAGACGAGCAGTACTTC
CDR3 protein: CASSIGFLAGGDEQYF
J gene: TRBJ2-7
D gene: TRBD2
clone size: NA
V gene: TRBV19

CDR3 DNA: TGTGCCAGCAGCTTGGGGGGGAGGGGGCCGTACGAGCAGTACTTC
CDR3 protein: CASSLGGRGPYEQYF
J gene: TRBJ2-7
D gene: NA
clone size: NA
V gene: TRBV5-4

CDR3 DNA: TGTGCCAGCAGTGCCTACGGGACAGGAGGAGAGACCCAGTACTTC
CDR3 protein: CASSAYGTGGETQYF
J gene: TRBJ2-5
D gene: TRBD1
clone size: NA
V gene: TRBV2

CDR3 DNA: TGTGCCAGCAGTTTATTTGGGACTAGCGGGAGTCAAGAGACCCAGTACTTC
CDR3 protein: CASSLFGTSGSQETQYF
J gene: TRBJ2-5
D gene: TRBD2
clone size: once
V gene: TRBV27

CDR3 DNA: TGTGCCAGCAGTTTAGGCGGGACGATCGGTGAGCAGTTCTTC
CDR3 protein: CASSLGGTIGEQFF
J gene: TRBJ2-1
D gene: NA
clone size: NA
V gene: TRBV28

CDR3 DNA: TGTGCCAGCAGCCGTACTAGCGGGAGTTCCTACGAGCAGTACTTC
CDR3 protein: CASSRTSGSSYEQYF
J gene: TRBJ2-7
D gene: TRBD2
clone size: NA
V gene: TRBV6-5

CDR3 DNA: TGTGCCAGCAGCCCCTGGGACAACCAAGAGACCCAGTACTTC
CDR3 protein: CASSPWDNQETQYF
J gene: TRBJ2-5
D gene: NA
clone size: few
V gene: TRBV5-6